This entry concerns a single T cell receptor beta chain. The data are from a study of blood T cell repertoires in COVID-19. Looking at the study overall: Acute and convalescent COVID-19 specimens originated in the United States, Italy and Spain.

Germline V lookup: CDR1 SGHNT, CDR2 YYREEE (reference sequence). CDR3 size: 16 residues. V lost 5 bases to trimming and J lost 0 bases, with 15 bases between them. The method was immunoSEQ multiplex PCR; TCRdb's version includes in-frame clones alone and lacks a portion of them. The sample shows 190,000 or so clones, around nine tenths of them seen only once. Sequenced material: peripheral blood. The chain couples TRBV5-4 to TRBJ1-3; D unresolved. The TCR comes from a man aged 35-49 years with active or convalescent COVID-19. The CDR3 reads CASRPWGVTSGNTIYF. CDR3 in DNA: TGTGCCAGCAGACCCTGGGGAGTGACCTCTGGAAACACCATATATTTT. The variable domain in full, completed from reference TRBV5-4 and TRBJ1-3, reads ETGVTQSPTHLIKTRGQQVTLRCSSQSGHNTVSWYQQALGQGPQFIFQYYREEENGRGNFPPRFSGLQFPNYSSELNVNALELDDSALYLCASRPWGVTSGNTIYFGEGSWLTVV.